The clone carrying this TCR beta chain appeared many times. The sample belongs to a study of T cells after yellow fever vaccination. Germline CDR1 and CDR2: SGHVS and FQNEAQ. V was shortened by 1 base and J by 4 bases, with 19 bases between the two germline ends. This CDR3 comprises 17 residues. From the 5' RACE reads, TCRdb called clonotypes with MiXCR, one entry per CDR3 protein. In the table there are roughly 68,000 distinct CDR3 sequences, about 6.5% of which are singletons. This clonotype was sampled from a man younger than 35 who received the YFV17D yellow fever vaccine. The chain is built from TRBV7-8 and TRBJ2-5; D is unresolved. The sequenced sample was CD8+ T cells sorted from PBMCs, obtained approximately 47 days after the first yellow fever vaccination. The CDR3 DNA reads TGTGCCAGCAGCTTAGAGTCTAGTCGAATATTCAGAGAGACCCAGTACTTC. It translates to CASSLESSRIFRETQYF.